The 23 T cell receptor beta chains listed next were all sequenced from one sample in a study. Each CDR3 protein gets one entry after TCRdb re-called the 5' RACE reads with MiXCR. The table has tens of thousands of distinct CDR3 sequences, roughly 18% seen once. Sequenced input: naive CD4+ T cells sorted from blood. Specified subset: naive CD4+ T cells, CD4+CD45RA+CD25-. The receptors come from a female donor with breast cancer.

This chain joins TRBV28 and TRBJ2-1, with 8 bases aligning to TRBD2. V gave up 5 bases and J gave up 6 bases; unmatched junction bases: 12. CDR1 and CDR2 from the germline V gene are MDHEN and SYDVKM. The CDR3 is 16 residues long. CDR3 region: CASSREPGLVFNEQFF. In DNA form, the CDR3 reads TGTGCCAGCAGTAGAGAACCGGGACTAGTCTTCAATGAGCAGTTCTTC.

The chain uses TRBV7-2 and TRBJ1-5; tentative D call: TRBD1 (6 bases). CDR3 length equals 15 residues. Germline CDR1 SGHTA, CDR2 FQGNSA. Trimming left V 4 bases short and J 2 bases short, with 12 bases between. CDR3 sequence: CASSSYEGGNQPQHF. The CDR3 nucleotides are TGTGCCAGCAGCTCTTATGAGGGGGGCAATCAGCCCCAGCATTTT.

The V and J genes are TRBV5-1 and TRBJ1-4; D is uncertain. V was trimmed by 0 bases and J by 4 bases, leaving 7 bases between them. The CDR3 is made up of 14 amino acids. Looked up from germline, CDR1 is SGHRS and CDR2 is YFSETQ. The CDR3 protein is CASSLADGNEKLFF. The CDR3 nucleotides are TGCGCCAGCAGCTTGGCTGACGGTAATGAAAAACTGTTTTTT.

Points on this clonotype: The germline gene is not matched at one end of the junction; a read error may be the cause. The chain is built from TRBV11-2 and TRBJ2-2; D possibly corresponds to TRBD2 (5 bases). The germline gives CDR1 SGHAT, CDR2 FQNNGV. CDR3 length: 15 residues. This chain's CDR3 is CASSYSGPNTGEPFF. For the CDR3, the DNA is TGTGCCAGCAGCTACAGTGGCCCGAACACCGGGGAGCCGTTTTTT.

This clonotype has just a few counts. This chain's CDR3 is CASSLGQSNEKLFF. As DNA, the CDR3 is TGTGCCAGCAGCTTAGGACAGAGTAATGAAAAACTGTTTTTT. The chain combines TRBV7-9 with TRBJ1-4; D possibly corresponds to TRBD1 (5 bases). V lost 1 base, J lost 4 bases, and 7 bases lay in between. The CDR3 loop spans 14 amino acids. Germline assignment: CDR1 SEHNR and CDR2 FQNEAQ (reference sequence).

This clonotype was seen a few times. Here the CDR3 DNA reads TGCGCCAGCAGCATCCAGTTTACCAATGAGCAGTTCTTC. Amino acid sequence: CASSIQFTNEQFF. V is TRBV5-1 and J is TRBJ2-1, with unresolved D. Trimming left V 4 bases short and J 6 bases short, with 11 bases between. Germline assignment: CDR1 SGHRS and CDR2 YFSETQ. This CDR3 is 13 amino acids long. Full variable domain (rest looked up from reference TRBV5-1 and TRBJ2-1): KAGVTQTPRYLIKTRGQQVTLSCSPISGHRSVSWYQQTPGQGLQFLFEYFSETQRNKGNFPGRFSGRQFSNSRSEMNVSTLELGDSALYLCASSIQFTNEQFFGPGTRLTVL.

The chain links TRBV6-1 to TRBJ2-7; D is unclear. V was clipped by 10 bases and J by 0 bases, with 13 bases between them. This CDR3 is 13 amino acids long. The V gene's germline CDR1 is MNHNS and CDR2 SASEGT. Here the CDR3 reads CATRSLGSYEQYF. The CDR3 region has the DNA TGTGCCACCCGTTCTTTAGGCTCCTACGAGCAGTACTTC.

This clonotype was seen at least ten times. A junction boundary mismatches the germline segment, possibly from a read error. The chain uses TRBV29-1 and TRBJ2-3; 8 positions agree with TRBD1. The germline gives CDR1 SQVTM, CDR2 ANQGSEA. The CDR3 is 14 residues long. In nucleotides, the CDR3 is TGCAGCGTTGAGCAGGGGGCCGGCGTAGATGCGCAGTATTTT. This gives the protein CSVEQGAGVDAQYF.

This clonotype showed up many times. The chain recombines TRBV29-1 with TRBJ1-2; 7 nucleotides align to TRBD1. There are 13 residues in the CDR3. V gave up 4 bases and J gave up 4 bases; unmatched junction bases: 6. Looked up from germline, CDR1 is SQVTM and CDR2 is ANQGSEA. The CDR3 spells CSVGNRGTYGYTF. As DNA, the CDR3 is TGCAGCGTTGGAAACAGGGGAACCTATGGCTACACCTTC.

The table lists this clonotype with a few counts. The CDR3 DNA is TGCGCCAGCAGCTTGTCCGGGGAAACGGGCGGCTACACCTTC. This gives the protein CASSLSGETGGYTF. This chain joins TRBV5-1 and TRBJ1-2; no clear D. The V end lost 1 base, the J end lost 8 bases, and 15 bases lay between the germline ends. CDR1 SGHRS and CDR2 YFSETQ come from the germline V gene. CDR3 length: 14 residues.

Ten or more counts support this clonotype. The gene calls are TRBV6-1 and TRBJ1-1; 10 bases are a match to TRBD1. V was clipped by 5 bases and J by 3 bases; unmatched bases: 6. Germline lookup yields CDR1 MNHNS and CDR2 SASEGT. The CDR3 sequence is 15 residues long. This chain's CDR3 is CASSRQGAVDTEAFF. The CDR3 DNA sequence: TGTGCCAGCAGTAGACAGGGGGCTGTCGACACTGAAGCTTTCTTT.

This clonotype was observed many times. This chain joins TRBV7-9 and TRBJ2-1; D is unresolved. CDR3 length: 15 amino acids. The V end was cut by 5 bases, the J end by 1 base, with 12 bases between. Germline V gene lookup returns CDR1 SEHNR and CDR2 FQNEAQ (reference sequence). In DNA form, the CDR3 reads TGTGCCAGCAGCCCCCCAGGAAGGTCCTACAATGAGCAGTTCTTC. Its translation: CASSPPGRSYNEQFF.

This clonotype was picked up a small number of times. The rearrangement links TRBV20-1 to TRBJ2-7, with 10 nucleotides matching TRBD1. Germline V CDR1 and CDR2: DFQATT, SNEGSKA (reference sequence). Unmatched junction bases numbered 9, after V lost 2 bases and J lost 5 bases. The CDR3 runs to 15 residues. CDR3 nucleotide sequence: TGCAGTGCTAGAAATAGGGACAGGGGTACCCACGAGCAGTACTTC. The encoded protein is CSARNRDRGTHEQYF.

The chain is built from TRBV12-3 or TRBV12-4 and TRBJ2-1; 7 bases map to TRBD1. CDR3 length: 17 amino acids. With 5 bases clipped from V and 7 bases from J, the junction kept 17 bases outside the gene matches. In DNA, the CDR3 is TGTGCCAGCAGTCCTCGACAGGGTCCCCCCTATGGGAATGAGCAGTTCTTC. Translated: CASSPRQGPPYGNEQFF.

V and J are TRBV5-1 and TRBJ1-2; D unclear. The V and J ends lost 4 bases and 2 bases respectively, with 6 bases between them. Germline V gives CDR1 SGHRS, CDR2 YFSETQ. This CDR3 has 12 residues. CDR3 DNA: TGCGCCAGCAGCGGAGCCAACTATGGCTACACCTTC. This sequence encodes CASSGANYGYTF.

The chain combines TRBV7-3 with TRBJ1-2; a weak D match, TRBD1 (5 bases). The ends were cut back, 3 bases at V and 5 bases at J, with 10 bases in the middle. CDR1 SGHTA and CDR2 FQGTGA come from the germline V gene. The CDR3 loop spans 13 amino acids. The chain's CDR3 is CASSFGRDYGYTF. Written as DNA, the CDR3 is TGTGCCAGCAGCTTTGGCAGGGATTATGGCTACACCTTC.

The V and J genes are TRBV12-3 or TRBV12-4 and TRBJ2-7; D may be TRBD2 (6 bases). V was shortened by 5 bases and J by 5 bases, with 16 bases between the two germline ends. The CDR3 loop spans 14 amino acids. In DNA form, the CDR3 reads TGTGCCAGCAGTAATAGCGGATCCCACCACGAGCAGTACTTC. Amino acids: CASSNSGSHHEQYF.

This clonotype was counted ten times or more. V usage is TRBV5-6 and J usage is TRBJ1-3; D is ambiguous. The V end was cut by 3 bases, the J end by 0 bases, with 7 bases between. CDR1 and CDR2 (germline): SGHDT, YYEEEE. The CDR3 is made up of 14 amino acids. Written as DNA, the CDR3 is TGTGCCAGCAGCTATCGAAGCTCTGGAAACACCATATATTTT. Residues: CASSYRSSGNTIYF.

This clonotype has more than one count but fewer than ten. The chain is built from TRBV29-1 and TRBJ2-1, with D perhaps matching TRBD2 (5 bases). Germline values: CDR1 SQVTM, CDR2 ANQGSEA. V lost 1 base to trimming and J lost 8 bases, with 12 bases between them. The CDR3 extends over 13 amino acids. In DNA, the CDR3 is TGCAGCGTTGAAGCTAGCACTATCTATGAGCAGTTCTTC. This sequence encodes CSVEASTIYEQFF.

A word on this clonotype: At one end the junction does not follow the germline gene, possibly because of a read error. This sequence joins TRBV5-5 and TRBJ2-2, with 7 bases aligning to TRBD2. This CDR3 has 14 amino acids. Germline CDR1 reads SGHKS; CDR2 reads YYEKEE (reference sequence). CDR3 amino acids: CASSSGLLGRELSF. The CDR3 DNA sequence: TGTGCCAGCAGCTCGGGACTATTGGGCCGGGAGCTGTCTTTT.

The chain recombines TRBV12-3 or TRBV12-4 with TRBJ2-4; no definite D call. CDR3 length: 14 residues. Deletions cut 6 bases from V and 7 bases from J, with 16 bases between. The CDR3 DNA follows: TGTGCCAGCAGCCTCGACCCCGCCGCGAACATTCAGTACTTC. It encodes CASSLDPAANIQYF.

J is TRBJ1-1 and V is TRBV19; D ambiguous. Looked up from germline, CDR1 is LNHDA and CDR2 is SQIVND (reference sequence). CDR3 length: 13 residues. The V gene lost 1 base and the J gene lost 5 bases, with 8 bases spanning the gap. The CDR3 is CASSIAGETEAFF. CDR3 sequence (DNA): TGTGCCAGTAGTATAGCTGGGGAGACTGAAGCTTTCTTT.

This clonotype was picked up a small number of times. CDR3 bases: TGTGCCAGCAGCGGTAGTTCGGGAGTGGAGACCCAGTACTTC. Its protein product is CASSGSSGVETQYF. The chain has TRBV7-9 and TRBJ2-5, with D perhaps matching TRBD2 (6 bases). The V end was cut by 5 bases, the J end by 5 bases, with 15 bases between. Looked up from germline, CDR1 is SEHNR and CDR2 is FQNEAQ (reference sequence). CDR3 size: 14 residues.